These T cell receptor beta chains were read from a single sample in a study of cytomegalovirus exposure and HLA in healthy donors. TCRdb's table, derived via immunoSEQ multiplex PCR, lists solely in-frame clones and lacks some. Across about 130,000 clones, the top ten clones capture roughly 1.7% of the sample. Sequenced material: PBMCs. The receptors shown here come from a woman aged 40-49 years in good health and CMV-seropositive. The CDR3 runs from the conserved cysteine through the conserved F or W. A D gene is named only where the DNA matches it firmly.

j_call | v_call | d_call | cdr3_nt | cdr3_aa
TRBJ1-2 | TRBV5-6 | TRBD1 | TGTGCCAGCGGCCCTCAGGGGGGTGGCTATGGCTACACCTTC | CASGPQGGGYGYTF
TRBJ2-7 | TRBV4-2 | TRBD2 | TGTGCCAGCAGCCGGCGGGAGGGCCTGGGCGAGCAGTACTTC | CASSRREGLGEQYF
TRBJ2-5 | TRBV30 | TRBD2 | TGTGCCTGGAGTCTAAGGACTAGCGCAGAAGAGACCCAGTACTTC | CAWSLRTSAEETQYF
TRBJ1-1 | TRBV25-1 | . | TGTGCCAGCAGTGCGACAGCGAACACTGAAGCTTTCTTT | CASSATANTEAFF
TRBJ1-2 | TRBV18 | TRBD1 | TGTGCCAGCTCACCATTAGACAGGGAATATGGCTACACCTTC | CASSPLDREYGYTF
TRBJ1-1 | TRBV28 | TRBD1 | TGTGCCAGCAGTTTGCAACAGGGGGGAGCTTTCTTT | CASSLQQGGAFF
TRBJ2-1 | TRBV14 | TRBD2 | TGTGCCAGCAGCCAAGGGGAGCGGGGCCCCCCCAATGAGCAGTTCTTC | CASSQGERGPPNEQFF
TRBJ2-1 | TRBV10-3 | TRBD2 | TGTGCCATCAGTCTAGCGGGAGGGCGAGGTGAGCAGTTCTTC | CAISLAGGRGEQFF
TRBJ2-1 | TRBV7-2 | . | TGTGCCAGCAGCCGAGGAGGCGGCTACAATGAGCAGTTCTTC | CASSRGGGYNEQFF
TRBJ2-2 | TRBV30 | . | TGTGCCTGGAGTCGTGAGACCGGGGAGCTGTTTTTT | CAWSRETGELFF
TRBJ1-3 | TRBV2 | . | TGTGCCAGCAACACACAAAGCTCTGGAAACACCATATATTTT | CASNTQSSGNTIYF
TRBJ2-1 | TRBV2 | TRBD2 | TGTGCCAGCAGTGAAGCTGTCGGGAGGGCCTGGAATGAGCAGTTCTTC | CASSEAVGRAWNEQFF
TRBJ1-5 | TRBV28 | TRBD1 | TGTGCCAGCAGGGGACAGGGAAGACAGCCCCAGCATTTT | CASRGQGRQPQHF
TRBJ2-1 | TRBV7-9 | TRBD2 | TGTGCCAGCAGCCCTGGGGGACTAGTGGGTCACAATGAGCAGTTCTTC | CASSPGGLVGHNEQFF
TRBJ2-7 | TRBV9 | . | TGTGCCAGCAGCCCCCTTCTAGCCTCGGGGGAGCAGTACTTC | CASSPLLASGEQYF
TRBJ2-5 | TRBV9 | . | TGTGCCAGCAGCGTGGGCGGGACCCCAGGGACCCAGTACTTC | CASSVGGTPGTQYF
TRBJ2-7 | TRBV7-2 | TRBD2 | TGTGCCAGCAGCTTGACTAGCGGGAGCGGCGAGCAGTACTTC | CASSLTSGSGEQYF
TRBJ2-1 | TRBV7-3 | . | TGTGCCAGCAGCTTAGAGAGAATAGCCGTGAATGAGCAGTTCTTC | CASSLERIAVNEQFF
TRBJ2-2 | TRBV15 | . | TGTGCCACCAGCAACAGGGTTCGCACCGGGGAGCTGTTTTTT | CATSNRVRTGELFF
TRBJ1-1 | TRBV6-6 | . | TGTGCCAGCAGTCCCTTTCCTCGACAGGTAGGGGAAGCTTTCTTT | CASSPFPRQVGEAFF
TRBJ1-2 | TRBV25-1 | . | TGTGCCAGCAGTGAATGGCAGGATGGCTACACCTTC | CASSEWQDGYTF
TRBJ2-5 | TRBV11-3 | . | TGTGCCAGCAGCTTAGGTGGCGGGACGCAAGAGACCCAGTACTTC | CASSLGGGTQETQYF
TRBJ2-1 | TRBV9 | . | TGTGCCAGCAGCGTACAGGGCGATTACCCGTACAATGAGCAGTTCTTC | CASSVQGDYPYNEQFF
TRBJ1-1 | TRBV6-5 | . | TGTGCCAGCAGTAAACAGGGATCGAACACTGAAGCTTTCTTT | CASSKQGSNTEAFF
TRBJ1-2 | TRBV5-1 | . | TGCGCCAGCAGCTTGGACGGAGACTATGGCTACACCTTC | CASSLDGDYGYTF
TRBJ2-5 | TRBV2 | . | TGTGCCAGCAGTGAAGCTCGGAGATCGCAAGAGACCCAGTACTTC | CASSEARRSQETQYF
TRBJ1-1 | TRBV10-3 | TRBD1 | TGTGCCATCAGGGGGACAGGGTACACTGAAGCTTTCTTT | CAIRGTGYTEAFF
TRBJ1-1 | TRBV7-9 | . | TGTGCCAGCAGCTTAACACAGAACACTGAAGCTTTCTTT | CASSLTQNTEAFF
TRBJ2-1 | TRBV7-2 | . | TGTGCCAGCAGCTTAGTAGGCGGCAATGAGCAGTTCTTC | CASSLVGGNEQFF
TRBJ1-5 | TRBV7-9 | . | TGTGCCAGCAGCTTAGGCTTTGACGGGTATCAGCCCCAGCATTTT | CASSLGFDGYQPQHF
TRBJ1-4 | TRBV6-5 | TRBD1 | TGTGCCAGCAGTGCACAGGGGGTAGGGGAAAAACTGTTTTTT | CASSAQGVGEKLFF
TRBJ2-7 | TRBV9 | . | TGTGCCAGCAGCGTTAAGAGCATCCAAAGCGAGCAGTACTTC | CASSVKSIQSEQYF
TRBJ2-7 | TRBV30 | TRBD2 | TGTGCCTGGAGTGGACTAGCGGGAGCCTACGAGCAGTACTTC | CAWSGLAGAYEQYF
TRBJ2-7 | TRBV6-5 | TRBD2 | TGTGCCAGCAGTCGGAGCGGGGGGGCCTACGAGCAGTACTTC | CASSRSGGAYEQYF
TRBJ2-5 | TRBV4-1 | . | TGCGCCAGCAGCCGAGGGGGGGTAGAGACCCAGTACTTC | CASSRGGVETQYF
TRBJ1-5 | TRBV29-1 | . | TGCAGCGTTGAGTCGGGGGAGGGCAATCAGCCCCAGCATTTT | CSVESGEGNQPQHF
TRBJ1-4 | TRBV9 | . | TGTGCCAGCAGCGTAGGAGGTGGAGTGAATGAAAAACTGTTTTTT | CASSVGGGVNEKLFF
TRBJ2-1 | TRBV19 | TRBD2 | TGTGCCAGTAGTAAGAGCGGGAGTTACTCCTTCAATGAGCAGTTCTTC | CASSKSGSYSFNEQFF
TRBJ2-5 | TRBV18 | TRBD2 | TGTGCCAGCTCACTTAGCGGGAGGGCCCGTGAGACCCAGTACTTC | CASSLSGRARETQYF
TRBJ1-1 | TRBV10-3 | TRBD1 | TGTGCCATCAGCCAGGGGGACACTGAAGCTTTCTTT | CAISQGDTEAFF
TRBJ2-2 | TRBV27 | TRBD2 | TGTGCCACCCGAAGCGGGAGTGGGGAGCTGTTTTTT | CATRSGSGELFF
TRBJ1-2 | TRBV7-9 | . | TGTGCCAGCAGCTTAGAGGGGGTAGCCAGGGGACGTGGCTACACCTTC | CASSLEGVARGRGYTF
TRBJ1-5 | TRBV19 | . | TGTGCCACCAATGGGGAACAGGGTTACCAGCCCCAGCATTTT | CATNGEQGYQPQHF
TRBJ1-2 | TRBV11-2 | TRBD1 | TGTGCCAGCAAAGGGTGGGACAGGGGGCTCCGAGATGGCTACACCTTC | CASKGWDRGLRDGYTF